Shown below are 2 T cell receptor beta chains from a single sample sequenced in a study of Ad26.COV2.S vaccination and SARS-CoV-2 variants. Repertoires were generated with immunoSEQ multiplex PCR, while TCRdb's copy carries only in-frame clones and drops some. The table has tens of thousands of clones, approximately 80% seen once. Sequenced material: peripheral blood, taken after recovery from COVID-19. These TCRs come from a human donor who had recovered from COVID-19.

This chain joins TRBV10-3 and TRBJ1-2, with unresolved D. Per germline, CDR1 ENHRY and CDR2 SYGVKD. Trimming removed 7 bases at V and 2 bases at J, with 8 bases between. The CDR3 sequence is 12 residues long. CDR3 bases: TGTGCCATCACGAAGGACAACTATGGCTACACCTTC. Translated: CAITKDNYGYTF.

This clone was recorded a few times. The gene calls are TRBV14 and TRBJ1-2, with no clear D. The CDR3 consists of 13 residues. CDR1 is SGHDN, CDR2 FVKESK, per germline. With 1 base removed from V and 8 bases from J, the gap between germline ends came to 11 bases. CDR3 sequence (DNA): TGTGCCAGCAGCCAAGTAACAGTAGGAGGCTACACCTTC. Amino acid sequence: CASSQVTVGGYTF.